Reported below is one T cell receptor beta chain. The sample belongs to a study of OX40 agonist ivuxolimab in advanced cancers. Sequencing used immunoSEQ multiplex PCR; TCRdb keeps in-frame clones, though not all of them. Counted here are about 56,000 clones, about 85% occurring once; the ten biggest clones make up approximately 4.5%. Per germline, CDR1 SNHLY and CDR2 FYNNEI. Trimming removed 0 bases from V and 0 bases from J, with 24 bases in between. The CDR3 is made up of 21 amino acids. This chain links TRBV2 with TRBJ1-5; a weak D match, TRBD1 (5 bases). Sequenced material: CD4+ or CD8+ T cells sorted from blood, taken in a trial of the OX40 agonist ivuxolimab. This receptor was obtained from an adult with an advanced solid tumor such as melanoma, head and neck, liver or kidney cancer. For the CDR3, the DNA is TGTGCCAGCAGTGAAGCGCTTCGCGGCGGAGGCGGGGGGTATAGCAATCAGCCCCAGCATTTT. This encodes CASSEALRGGGGGYSNQPQHF.